One sample yielded the 9 T cell receptor beta chains listed below, sequenced in a study of shared clonotypes between healthy human individuals (dated by TCRdb to the early 2020s). Preparation of the library involved the immunoSEQ multiplex PCR assay. TCRdb retrieved this table from immuneACCESS and kept in-frame rearrangements only. Not all clones are present; in checked studies, unresolved V genes account for under half, and no reason is known for the remainder. Within this sample are about 2,200,000 clones, with around 93% of them counted one time only. The ten largest clones take up 1.7% of the sample. CD8 naive samples were CD45RO-negative cells positively selected for CCR7, giving a CD45RA+CCR7+ population that excluded TemRA cells. The sequenced sample consisted of naive CD8+ T cells from PBMCs. The sample's cell subset or site label, in plain terms: CD45RA+CCR7+. These receptors were taken from a man between 18 and 35 years old in good health. Some clones in this sample may be carry-over from other donors' samples.

The chain couples TRBV7-3 to TRBJ2-2, with D possibly being TRBD2 (6 bases). CDR3 length: 16 residues. Germline loops: CDR1 SGHTA, CDR2 FQGTGA. Trimming cost V 2 bases and J 0 bases, with 10 bases left between them. The DNA of the CDR3 is TGTGCCAGCAGCTTAGTTTCGGGGGCGAACACCGGGGAGCTGTTTTTT. Its protein is CASSLVSGANTGELFF.

The rearrangement links TRBV5-1 to TRBJ1-1; 8 positions agree with TRBD1. CDR3 size: 13 residues. Germline loops: CDR1 SGHRS, CDR2 YFSETQ. The ends lost 3 bases at V and 4 bases at J; junction bases unmatched: 2. CDR3: CASSYTGGTEAFF. CDR3 nucleotide sequence: TGCGCCAGCAGCTACACAGGGGGCACTGAAGCTTTCTTT.

This clone was seen more than once but under ten times. This sample also contains other DNA sequences that code for the same CDR3. V usage is TRBV9 and J usage is TRBJ1-1; maybe TRBD1 (5 bases). The length of the CDR3 is 13 residues. In germline, CDR1 is SGDLS, CDR2 YYNGEE. Trimming shortened V by 3 bases and J by 4 bases, and 10 bases separated the two germline ends. The CDR3 region is CASSAGSGTEAFF. Here the CDR3 DNA reads TGTGCCAGCAGCGCAGGGAGCGGCACTGAAGCTTTCTTT.

This sequence joins TRBV7-8 and TRBJ2-1, with D tentatively TRBD1 or TRBD2 (5 bases each). Germline CDR1 SGHVS, CDR2 FQNEAQ. V lost 0 bases, J lost 10 bases, and 16 bases lay in between. The CDR3 length is 15 residues. The CDR3 DNA reads as TGTGCCAGCAGCTTAGCCCCGGGGACCGTCGGGGAGCAGTTCTTC. Amino acid sequence: CASSLAPGTVGEQFF.

In this sample, this clone turned up once. The CDR3 DNA follows: TGTGCCAGCAGTGACGTTTTGAACACCGGGGAGCTGTTTTTT. This codes for CASSDVLNTGELFF. V gene TRBV6-4 combines with J gene TRBJ2-2; D remains unclear. Germline V gene sequence: CDR1 MRHNA, CDR2 SNTAGT. The ends were cut back, 2 bases at V and 1 base at J, with 5 bases in the middle. The CDR3 totals 14 residues.

The rearrangement joins TRBV28 to TRBJ2-6; D remains ambiguous. This CDR3 is built from 14 residues. V was trimmed by 1 base and J by 6 bases, leaving 7 bases between them. The germline gives CDR1 MDHEN, CDR2 SYDVKM. This chain's CDR3 is CASSLSVAANVLTF. CDR3 in DNA: TGTGCCAGCAGTTTATCGGTTGCGGCCAACGTCCTGACTTTC.

V is TRBV19 and J is TRBJ1-5; TRBD1 matches 8 bases. Germline V gene data show CDR1 as LNHDA and CDR2 as SQIVND (reference sequence). This CDR3 has 16 amino acids. Trimming cost V 1 base and J 7 bases; bases outside gene matches: 9. CDR3 in DNA: TGTGCCAGTAGTATAGCTGACAGGGGTTTGCGACAGCCCCAGCATTTT. This gives the protein CASSIADRGLRQPQHF.

V and J are TRBV15 and TRBJ1-5, with 7 positions matching TRBD1. Germline CDR1 and CDR2: LNHNV and YYDKDF (reference sequence). The CDR3 contains 14 residues. The V and J ends lost 5 bases and 3 bases, in that order; junction bases with no gene match: 4. CDR3: CATSEGTVNQPQHF. CDR3 DNA sequence: TGTGCCACCAGCGAAGGGACAGTCAATCAGCCCCAGCATTTT.

Concerning this clone: Within the sample, other DNA sequences also encode this same CDR3. J is TRBJ1-1 and V is TRBV19, with 7 bases matching TRBD1. The junction had 8 bases not matched to a gene; V was cut back by 5 bases and J by 5 bases. The CDR3 sequence is 14 residues long. Germline V gives CDR1 LNHDA, CDR2 SQIVND (reference sequence). In DNA, the CDR3 is TGTGCCAGTAGTTCGCGACAGGGTTGGACTGAAGCTTTCTTT. It encodes CASSSRQGWTEAFF. Full variable domain (remainder filled in from reference TRBV19 and TRBJ1-1): DGGITQSPKYLFRKEGQNVTLSCEQNLNHDAMYWYRQDPGQGLRLIYYSQIVNDFQKGDIAEGYSVSREKKESFPLTVTSAQKNPTAFYLCASSSRQGWTEAFFGQGTRLTVV.